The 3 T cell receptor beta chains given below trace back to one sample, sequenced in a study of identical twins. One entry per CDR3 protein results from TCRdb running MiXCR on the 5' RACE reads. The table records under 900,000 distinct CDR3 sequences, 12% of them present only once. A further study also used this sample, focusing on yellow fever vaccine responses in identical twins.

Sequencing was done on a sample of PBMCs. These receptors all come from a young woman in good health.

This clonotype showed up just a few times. CDR3 region: CASSSSQTFNQPQHF. The CDR3, as DNA: TGTGCCAGCAGTTCGAGTCAGACCTTCAATCAGCCCCAGCATTTT. The genes are TRBV27 and TRBJ1-5; D remains ambiguous. This CDR3 is built from 15 residues. V was clipped by 4 bases and J by 3 bases, with 13 bases between them. In germline, CDR1 is MNHEY, CDR2 SMNVEV (reference sequence).

The CDR3 here is CASSLEAGGGRTGELFF. For the CDR3, the DNA is TGCGCCAGCAGCTTGGAGGCAGGGGGCGGACGGACCGGGGAGCTGTTTTTT. The chain is built from TRBV5-1 and TRBJ2-2, with 8 positions matching TRBD1. The CDR3 runs to 17 residues. Germline CDR1 SGHRS, CDR2 YFSETQ. V lost 0 bases, J lost 5 bases, and 9 bases stayed unmatched. Combining the CDR3 with reference TRBV5-1 and TRBJ2-2 gives the whole variable domain KAGVTQTPRYLIKTRGQQVTLSCSPISGHRSVSWYQQTPGQGLQFLFEYFSETQRNKGNFPGRFSGRQFSNSRSEMNVSTLELGDSALYLCASSLEAGGGRTGELFFGEGSRLTVL.

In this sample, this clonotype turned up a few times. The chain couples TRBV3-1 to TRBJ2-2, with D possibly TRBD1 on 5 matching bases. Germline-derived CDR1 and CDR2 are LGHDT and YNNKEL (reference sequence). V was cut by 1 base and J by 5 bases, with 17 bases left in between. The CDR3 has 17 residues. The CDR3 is CASSQGGRRAGTGELFF. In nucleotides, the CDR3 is TGTGCCAGCAGCCAAGGGGGCAGAAGGGCTGGTACCGGGGAGCTGTTTTTT.